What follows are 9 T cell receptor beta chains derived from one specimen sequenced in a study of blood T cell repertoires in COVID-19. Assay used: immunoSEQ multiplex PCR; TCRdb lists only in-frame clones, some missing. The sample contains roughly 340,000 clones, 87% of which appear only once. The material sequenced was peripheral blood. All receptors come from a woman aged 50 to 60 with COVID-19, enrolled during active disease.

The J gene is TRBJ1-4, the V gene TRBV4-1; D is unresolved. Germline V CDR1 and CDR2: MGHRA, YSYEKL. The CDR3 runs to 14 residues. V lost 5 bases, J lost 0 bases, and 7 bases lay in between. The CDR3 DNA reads TGCGCCAGCAGCACAGCACCAACTAATGAAAAACTGTTTTTT. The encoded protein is CASSTAPTNEKLFF.

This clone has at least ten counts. The CDR3 sequence: CASSHRQGTYNEQFF. In DNA, the CDR3 is TGTGCCAGCTCACACAGACAGGGAACCTACAATGAGCAGTTCTTC. The chain employs TRBV18 and TRBJ2-1, with 7 bases matching TRBD1. CDR1 KGHSH and CDR2 LQKENI come from the germline V gene. CDR3 length: 15 amino acids. The J segment lost 2 bases and the V segment lost 4 bases, leaving 5 bases of the junction unmatched. Full variable domain (outside the CDR3, taken from reference TRBV18 and TRBJ2-1): NAGVMQNPRHLVRRRGQEARLRCSPMKGHSHVYWYRQLPEEGLKFMVYLQKENIIDESGMPKERFSAEFPKEGPSILRIQQVVRGDSAAYFCASSHRQGTYNEQFFGPGTRLTVL.

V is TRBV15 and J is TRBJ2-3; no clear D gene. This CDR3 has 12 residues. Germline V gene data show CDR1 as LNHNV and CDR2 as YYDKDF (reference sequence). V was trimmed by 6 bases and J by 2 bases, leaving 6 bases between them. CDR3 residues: CATRQITDTQYF. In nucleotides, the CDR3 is TGTGCCACCAGACAGATCACAGATACGCAGTATTTT.

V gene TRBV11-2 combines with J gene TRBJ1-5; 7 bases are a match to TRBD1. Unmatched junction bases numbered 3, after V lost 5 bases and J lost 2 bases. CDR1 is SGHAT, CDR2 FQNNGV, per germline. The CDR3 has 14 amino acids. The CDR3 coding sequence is TGTGCCAGCAGCAAAACAGGGGGCAATCAGCCCCAGCATTTT. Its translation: CASSKTGGNQPQHF.

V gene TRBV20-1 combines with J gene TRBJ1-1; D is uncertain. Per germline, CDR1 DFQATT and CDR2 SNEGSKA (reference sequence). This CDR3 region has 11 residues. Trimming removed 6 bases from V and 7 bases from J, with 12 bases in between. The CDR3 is CSAGGPIEAFF. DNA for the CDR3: TGCAGTGCCGGAGGGCCTATTGAAGCTTTCTTT.

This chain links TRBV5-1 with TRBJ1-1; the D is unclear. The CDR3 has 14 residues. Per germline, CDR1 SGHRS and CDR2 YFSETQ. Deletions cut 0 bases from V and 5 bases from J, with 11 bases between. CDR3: CASSLARDRTEAFF. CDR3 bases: TGCGCCAGCAGCTTGGCTCGGGATAGAACTGAAGCTTTCTTT.

CDR3 protein: CASSMRAQNTGELFF. The DNA of the CDR3 is TGTGCCAGTAGTATGAGGGCACAGAACACCGGGGAGCTGTTTTTT. This chain links TRBV19 with TRBJ2-2, with D possibly being TRBD2 (5 bases). The CDR3 consists of 15 residues. Germline loops: CDR1 LNHDA, CDR2 SQIVND (reference sequence). The V gene lost 3 bases and the J gene lost 1 base, with 9 bases spanning the gap.

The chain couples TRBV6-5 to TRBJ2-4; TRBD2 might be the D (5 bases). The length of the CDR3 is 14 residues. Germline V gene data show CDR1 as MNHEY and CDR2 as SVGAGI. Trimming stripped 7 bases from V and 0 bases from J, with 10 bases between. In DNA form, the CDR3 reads TGTGCCAGCACCCCGGCGGGAGCCAAAAACATTCAGTACTTC. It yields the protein CASTPAGAKNIQYF.

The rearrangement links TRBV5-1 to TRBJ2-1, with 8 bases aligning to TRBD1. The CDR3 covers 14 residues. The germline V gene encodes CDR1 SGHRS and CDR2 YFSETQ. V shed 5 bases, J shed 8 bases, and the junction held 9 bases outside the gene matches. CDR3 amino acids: CASRLQGAIDEQFF. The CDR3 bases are TGCGCCAGCAGACTGCAGGGGGCGATCGATGAGCAGTTCTTC.